The 13 T cell receptor beta chains reported below all come from one sample, sequenced in a study of human T cells and chemical hapten exposure. Described time point: pre-sensitization, week 0. Stated treatment: therapeutic diphenylcyclopropenone sensitization with weekly scalp DPC. Using its own MiXCR run on the RACE reads, TCRdb lists one record per CDR3 protein. In the table there are over 35,000 distinct CDR3 sequences, more than 9% of which are singletons. The input for sequencing was whole blood, taken in connection with sensitization to the hapten diphenylcyclopropenone (DPC). Every receptor here comes from a man aged 25 to 40 with alopecia areata. Some clones in this sample may be carry-over from other donors' samples.

This clonotype was counted at least ten times. The chain uses TRBV6-1 and TRBJ1-5; no clear D gene. Per the germline V gene, CDR1 is MNHNS and CDR2 is SASEGT. The V and J ends lost 1 base and 2 bases respectively, with 6 bases between them. This CDR3 spans 14 amino acids. The CDR3 reads CASSEGKGNQPQHF. In DNA form, the CDR3 reads TGTGCCAGCAGTGAAGGAAAGGGCAATCAGCCCCAGCATTTT.

The genes are TRBV30 and TRBJ2-7; 14 bases map to TRBD2. The germline V gene has CDR1 GTSNPN and CDR2 SVGIG (reference sequence). Trimming at V came to 8 bases and at J to 5 bases, leaving 23 bases not matched to a gene. The CDR3 consists of 19 residues. The CDR3 region has the DNA TGTGCCGGAAAACCGGGACTAGCGGGGGATAAAGGTTATACGCACGAGCAGTACTTC. This encodes CAGKPGLAGDKGYTHEQYF.

The chain uses TRBV11-2 and TRBJ2-1; 9 bases are shared with TRBD2. Germline V CDR1 and CDR2: SGHAT, FQNNGV. The V segment lost 1 base and the J segment 5 bases; nucleotides outside the gene matches: 9. The CDR3 spans 17 residues. This CDR3 is CASSLGLAESRNNEQFF. The CDR3 DNA follows: TGTGCCAGCAGCTTAGGACTAGCGGAAAGTCGGAACAATGAGCAGTTCTTC.

This clonotype has ten or more counts. This chain joins TRBV2 and TRBJ2-3; no definite D call. Germline lookup yields CDR1 SNHLY and CDR2 FYNNEI. The CDR3 totals 12 residues. Deletions cut 2 bases from V and 8 bases from J, with 8 bases between. The CDR3 here is CASSEQWGTQYF. DNA for the CDR3: TGTGCCAGCAGTGAACAGTGGGGTACGCAGTATTTT.

This clonotype appeared many times. The V call is TRBV6-2 or TRBV6-3, the J call TRBJ1-2; no reliable D call. Germline-derived CDR1 and CDR2 are MNHEY and SVGEGT. This CDR3 is built from 14 residues. Trimming stripped 7 bases from V and 4 bases from J, with 16 bases between. As DNA, the CDR3 is TGTGCCAGCATTTCACGGTCCCACAGCTATGGCTACACCTTC. This codes for CASISRSHSYGYTF.

For this clonotype: This may come from a read error, since a much larger clone is one base off. This rearrangement joins TRBV7-3 to TRBJ2-3; D is perhaps TRBD2 (6 bases). This CDR3 has 13 residues. The ends were cut back, 7 bases at V and 4 bases at J, with 12 bases in the middle. Germline CDR1 SGHTA, CDR2 FQGTGA. CDR3 nucleotide sequence: TGTGCCAGCATAACGGGGGAGGCAGATACGCAGTATTTT. Translation: CASITGEADTQYF.

Many counts were recorded for this clonotype. The chain combines TRBV11-3 with TRBJ2-2; TRBD2 might be the D (5 bases). Germline CDR1 SGHNT, CDR2 YENEEA. The CDR3 spans 13 residues. V gave up 6 bases and J gave up 7 bases, with 12 bases separating them. DNA for the CDR3: TGTGCCAGCAGTAAAGACCGGGGCGGGGAGCTGTTTTTT. It encodes CASSKDRGGELFF.

Concerning this clonotype itself: A much larger clone is a single base away; this may be a read error. The chain uses TRBV5-1 and TRBJ2-1; the match to TRBD2 covers 13 bases. The germline gives CDR1 SGHRS, CDR2 YFSETQ. The CDR3 extends over 16 amino acids. The CDR3 DNA follows: TGCACCAGCAGCTGGGAGACTAGCGGGAGGTTAAATGAGCAGTTCTTC. This gives the protein CTSSWETSGRLNEQFF.

This clonotype was recorded many times. The V and J genes are TRBV5-1 and TRBJ2-7; 11 bases are shared with TRBD2. The CDR3 has 15 residues. V trimming: 3 bases; J trimming: 4 bases; junction bases outside the gene matches: 6. CDR1 SGHRS and CDR2 YFSETQ come from the germline V gene. CDR3 sequence reads: CASSSTSGGRYEQYF. CDR3 DNA sequence: TGCGCCAGCAGCTCCACTAGCGGGGGTAGATACGAGCAGTACTTC.

This chain links TRBV4-3 with TRBJ2-1; 12 bases are a match to TRBD2. The CDR3 covers 17 residues. The germline V gene has CDR1 LGHNA and CDR2 YSLEER. V lost 2 bases, J lost 4 bases, and 6 bases stayed unmatched. The CDR3 DNA reads TGCGCCAGCAGCCAACTCCTTACTAGCGGGAGGTACAATGAGCAGTTCTTC. Amino acid sequence: CASSQLLTSGRYNEQFF.

This clonotype has ten or more counts. The rearrangement uses TRBV29-1 and TRBJ2-7; the D gene could be TRBD1 or TRBD2 (5 bases each). The CDR3 totals 12 residues. CDR1 is SQVTM and CDR2 is ANQGSEA in the germline V gene. V gave up 8 bases and J gave up 4 bases, with 15 bases separating them. The CDR3 region is CSPREGIYEQYV. The CDR3 nucleotides are TGCAGCCCCCGAGAGGGGATATACGAGCAGTACGTC.

Ten or more counts support this clonotype. The V and J genes are TRBV7-8 and TRBJ2-6; the match to TRBD2 covers 10 bases. V dropped 0 bases and J dropped 1; count of bases not matched to a gene: 3. Looked up from germline, CDR1 is SGHVS and CDR2 is FQNEAQ. This CDR3 is built from 18 residues. The CDR3: CASSLALAGESGANVLTF. The CDR3 DNA reads as TGTGCCAGCAGCTTAGCGCTAGCGGGAGAGTCTGGGGCCAACGTCCTGACTTTC.

The V call is TRBV29-1, the J call TRBJ2-7; 10 bases are a match to TRBD1. With V trimmed by 7 bases and J by 2 bases, 14 bases remained unmatched. Germline assignment: CDR1 SQVTM and CDR2 ANQGSEA. The length of the CDR3 is 16 residues. For the CDR3, the DNA is TGCAGCGCCGGCCGGGACAGGGGCCTCCGCCCCTACGAGCAGTACTTC. It yields the protein CSAGRDRGLRPYEQYF.